The 27 T cell receptor beta chains below come from one sample, sequenced in a study of early T cells in non-severe SARS-CoV-2 infection. TCRdb fed the 5' RACE reads into MiXCR, producing one record per CDR3 protein. The sample records tens of thousands of distinct CDR3 sequences, around 10% being singletons. Input material: whole blood. The receptors were gathered from an adult who was a healthcare worker with PCR-confirmed SARS-CoV-2 infection or an uninfected control (not recorded which).

This clonotype was counted ten times or more. The chain has TRBV20-1 and TRBJ2-1; D may correspond to TRBD1 or TRBD2 (5 bases each). The CDR3 is 14 amino acids. Trimming removed 5 bases from V and 3 bases from J, with 14 bases in between. Germline assignment: CDR1 DFQATT and CDR2 SNEGSKA (reference sequence). The CDR3 DNA reads as TGCAGTGCTTGGGGACGGGGCATCTACAATGAGCAGTTCTTC. This sequence encodes CSAWGRGIYNEQFF.

At least ten counts were recorded for this clonotype. The chain couples TRBV14 to TRBJ1-4, with D tentatively TRBD1 (6 bases). The CDR3 runs to 15 residues. The V gene lost 4 bases and the J gene lost 3 bases, with 12 bases spanning the gap. Germline-derived CDR1 and CDR2 are SGHDN and FVKESK. The CDR3 nucleotides read TGTGCCAGCAGCCTCATGGACAGCCCTAATGAAAAACTGTTTTTT. Encoded protein: CASSLMDSPNEKLFF.

This clonotype appeared many times. Sequence at one end of the junction differs from germline and may be a read error. This chain uses TRBV20-1 with TRBJ2-7; TRBD2 is a possible D gene (6 bases). CDR1 is DFQATT, CDR2 SNEGSKA, per germline (reference sequence). The CDR3 covers 16 residues. The CDR3: CSAREEGTSSKNEQYF. The DNA of the CDR3 is TGCAGTGCCAGAGAGGAAGGTACTAGCTCTAAAAACGAGCAGTACTTC.

This clonotype was detected a few times. The chain employs TRBV7-2 and TRBJ2-1; D is ambiguous. V lost 5 bases to trimming and J lost 0 bases, with 5 bases between them. CDR3 length: 13 amino acids. Germline CDR1 SGHTA, CDR2 FQGNSA. In DNA, the CDR3 is TGTGCCAGCAGCCTAAACTCCTACAATGAGCAGTTCTTC. The encoded protein is CASSLNSYNEQFF. Complete variable domain (other parts from reference TRBV7-2 and TRBJ2-1): GAGVSQSPSNKVTEKGKDVELRCDPISGHTALYWYRQSLGQGLEFLIYFQGNSAPDKSGLPSDRFSAERTGGSVSTLTIQRTQQEDSAVYLCASSLNSYNEQFFGPGTRLTVL.

This clonotype was counted ten times or more. The gene calls are TRBV20-1 and TRBJ1-5; TRBD1 is a possible D gene (5 bases). Per germline, CDR1 DFQATT and CDR2 SNEGSKA (reference sequence). CDR3 size: 14 residues. V was cut by 0 bases and J by 1 base, with 7 bases left in between. The CDR3 bases are TGCAGTGCTAGAGATCCAGGGAGCAATCAGCCCCAGCATTTT. Translation: CSARDPGSNQPQHF.

This clonotype was seen more than once but under ten times. Written as DNA, the CDR3 is TGCAGTGCTAGAGATACGGCGGGCTCCTACGAGCAGTACTTC. This encodes CSARDTAGSYEQYF. The gene calls are TRBV20-1 and TRBJ2-7; D is possibly TRBD2 (5 bases). The length of the CDR3 is 14 residues. Germline CDR1 and CDR2: DFQATT and SNEGSKA (reference sequence). Trimming took 0 bases from V and 0 from J, leaving 9 bases between them.

This clonotype was counted at least ten times. The chain uses TRBV14 and TRBJ2-2; 8 positions agree with TRBD1. The CDR3 sequence is 17 residues long. Germline V gives CDR1 SGHDN, CDR2 FVKESK. V was clipped by 0 bases and J by 3 bases; unmatched bases: 6. The CDR3 DNA follows: TGTGCCAGCAGCCAAGATAGGGGACAGGAGTACACCGGGGAGCTGTTTTTT. Translating gives CASSQDRGQEYTGELFF.

J is TRBJ2-1 and V is TRBV29-1; 8 bases fit TRBD1. Germline V lookup: CDR1 SQVTM, CDR2 ANQGSEA. The trim removed 7 bases at V and 7 bases at J, leaving 6 bases unmatched. CDR3 length: 12 residues. CDR3 sequence: CSGIRGRNEQFF. The DNA for the CDR3 is TGCAGCGGGATCAGGGGGCGAAATGAGCAGTTCTTC.

This clonotype was detected a few times. This chain connects TRBV7-9 to TRBJ2-3; TRBD1 matches at 7 bases. The CDR3 extends over 16 amino acids. V shed 1 base and J 2 bases; nucleotides not matched to a gene: 6. Germline V gives CDR1 SEHNR, CDR2 FQNEAQ (reference sequence). This CDR3 is CASSLESGQITDTQYF. CDR3 coding DNA: TGTGCCAGCAGCTTAGAATCGGGACAGATCACAGATACGCAGTATTTT.

This chain joins TRBV4-1 and TRBJ2-7, with TRBD1 as a possible D gene (6 bases). The CDR3 runs to 18 residues. V was pared by 1 base and J by 2 bases, with 21 bases between. Germline V gene sequence: CDR1 MGHRA, CDR2 YSYEKL. The CDR3 loop reads CASSQGGRVTGSPYEQYF. In nucleotides, the CDR3 is TGCGCCAGCAGCCAAGGTGGCAGGGTTACAGGGAGTCCCTACGAGCAGTACTTC.

The chain joins TRBV7-6 to TRBJ2-5; 9 nucleotides agree with TRBD2. CDR3 length: 15 residues. Germline V gives CDR1 SGHVS, CDR2 FNYEAQ. V was pared by 2 bases and J by 8 bases, with 9 bases of the junction left unmatched. The CDR3 nucleotides read TGTGCCAGCAGCTTACCTGGCGGTAGCGGGAGAACCCAGTACTTC. Its protein is CASSLPGGSGRTQYF.

This clonotype has a handful of counts. The rearrangement uses TRBV6-6 and TRBJ2-5; D possibly matches TRBD1 or TRBD2 (6 bases each). Germline V gene lookup returns CDR1 MNHNY and CDR2 SVGAGI (reference sequence). Deletions cut 2 bases from V and 1 base from J, with 11 bases between. The length of the CDR3 is 15 residues. The CDR3 region has the DNA TGTGCCAGCAGTTACGGAGGGGGGATCCAAGAGACCCAGTACTTC. Its protein is CASSYGGGIQETQYF.

The chain couples TRBV6-5 to TRBJ2-7, with D perhaps assigned TRBD1 or TRBD2 (5 bases each). Trimming pared 5 bases from V and 6 bases from J, leaving 14 bases between. The CDR3 covers 13 residues. Germline assignment: CDR1 MNHEY and CDR2 SVGAGI. The CDR3 nucleotides are TGTGCCAGCAGTAGAACTAAGGGGAGCGAGCAGTACTTC. This encodes CASSRTKGSEQYF.

This sequence joins TRBV28 and TRBJ2-3, with 8 bases aligning to TRBD1. The CDR3 is 15 amino acids. V was pared by 3 bases and J by 0 bases, with 2 bases of the junction left unmatched. Looked up from germline, CDR1 is MDHEN and CDR2 is SYDVKM. CDR3 residues: CASSLGQASTDTQYF. The CDR3 bases are TGTGCCAGCAGTTTGGGACAGGCGAGCACAGATACGCAGTATTTT.

The J gene is TRBJ1-2, the V gene TRBV20-1, with 8 bases that match TRBD1. Germline CDR1 DFQATT, CDR2 SNEGSKA (reference sequence). The ends lost 6 bases at V and 0 bases at J; junction bases unmatched: 6. This CDR3 has 14 residues. The CDR3 sequence is CSAALQGANYGYTF. The CDR3 DNA is TGCAGTGCCGCCCTACAGGGGGCTAACTATGGCTACACCTTC.

This clonotype was picked up many times. The CDR3 nucleotides are TGTGCCATTCAGGGGGCCGTCACCGGGGAGCTGTTTTTT. Amino acids: CAIQGAVTGELFF. The chain combines TRBV6-6 with TRBJ2-2, with 8 bases fitting TRBD1. The germline CDR1 and CDR2 sequences are MNHNY and SVGAGI (reference sequence). With 10 bases clipped from V and 4 bases from J, the junction kept 5 bases outside the gene matches. There are 13 residues in the CDR3.

This clonotype has only a few counts. CDR3 in amino acids: CASSYASIRAYEQYF. In DNA form, the CDR3 reads TGTGCCAGCAGTTACGCGAGTATCAGAGCCTACGAGCAGTACTTC. This sequence joins TRBV6-5 and TRBJ2-7; no definite D call. Germline loops: CDR1 MNHEY, CDR2 SVGAGI. V lost 2 bases to trimming and J lost 2 bases, with 13 bases between them. This CDR3 has 15 residues.

This clonotype showed up many times. CDR3 amino acids: CASRRELSETQYF. CDR3 coding DNA: TGTGCCAGCAGGAGGGAACTCTCAGAGACCCAGTACTTC. This chain links TRBV12-3 or TRBV12-4 with TRBJ2-5; possibly TRBD2 for D (5 bases). There are 13 residues in the CDR3. The V gene lost 6 bases and the J gene lost 4 bases, with 12 bases spanning the gap.

This clonotype was recorded at least ten times. V gene TRBV12-3 or TRBV12-4 combines with J gene TRBJ2-2, with a weak D call TRBD1 (5 bases). This CDR3 contains 12 residues. Trimming pared 6 bases from V and 10 bases from J, leaving 12 bases between. CDR3 residues: CASSPGPVELFF. For the CDR3, the DNA is TGTGCCAGCAGCCCAGGGCCCGTGGAGCTGTTTTTT.

The sample holds one count of this clonotype. A read error may account for a junction end that differs from germline. The rearrangement uses TRBV11-2 and TRBJ2-3, with no clear D. The CDR3 sequence is 14 residues long. Germline values: CDR1 SGHAT, CDR2 FQNNGV. This CDR3 is CAGSLSPATDTQYF. CDR3 in DNA: TGTGCCGGCAGCTTATCACCCGCGACAGATACGCAGTATTTT. Full variable domain (missing parts from reference TRBV11-2 and TRBJ2-3): EAGVAQSPRYKIIEKRQSVAFWCNPISGHATLYWYQQILGQGPKLLIQFQNNGVVDDSQLPKDRFSAERLKGVDSTLKIQPAKLEDSAVYLCAGSLSPATDTQYFGPGTRLTVL.

J is TRBJ1-1 and V is TRBV25-1; D remains ambiguous. CDR1 and CDR2 from the germline V gene are MGHDK and SYGVNS. This CDR3 spans 13 amino acids. Trimming cost V 6 bases and J 3 bases, with 11 bases left between them. The CDR3 protein is CASRDGYDTEAFF. In DNA, the CDR3 is TGTGCCAGCAGGGACGGGTACGACACTGAAGCTTTCTTT.

This clonotype was seen a few times. The V call is TRBV28, the J call TRBJ2-7, with D perhaps matching TRBD1 (6 bases). The CDR3 length is 13 residues. V shed 6 bases and J shed 5 bases, with 14 bases lying between them. Germline V gene lookup returns CDR1 MDHEN and CDR2 SYDVKM. CDR3 in amino acids: CASSRWDTNEQYF. The CDR3 nucleotides are TGTGCCAGCAGCCGATGGGACACCAACGAGCAGTACTTC.

The rearrangement links TRBV14 to TRBJ2-1; 7 nucleotides align to TRBD1. The CDR3 is made up of 15 amino acids. Germline CDR1 reads SGHDN; CDR2 reads FVKESK. V was pared by 4 bases and J by 4 bases, with 7 bases of the junction left unmatched. CDR3 sequence (DNA): TGTGCCAGCAGCCCGGACAGGCCCCCTTACAATGAGCAGTTCTTC. It yields the protein CASSPDRPPYNEQFF.

This clonotype was seen a handful of times. V and J are TRBV20-1 and TRBJ2-5; D possibly corresponds to TRBD1 (6 bases). The CDR3 consists of 15 residues. Trimming removed 3 bases at V and 5 bases at J, with 19 bases between. Germline V lookup: CDR1 DFQATT, CDR2 SNEGSKA (reference sequence). CDR3 in amino acids: CSASDPGAPRETQYF. The CDR3 coding sequence is TGCAGTGCTAGCGACCCAGGGGCGCCTAGGGAGACCCAGTACTTC.

In its sample, this clonotype was seen many times. The V gene is TRBV5-1, the J gene TRBJ1-1; TRBD1 matches at 9 bases. This CDR3 comprises 17 residues. The trim removed 5 bases at V and 3 bases at J, leaving 14 bases unmatched. Germline CDR1 SGHRS, CDR2 YFSETQ. In nucleotides, the CDR3 is TGCGCCAGCAGTCTCCCCGGGGACAGGGAAACGGACACTGAAGCTTTCTTT. This translates into CASSLPGDRETDTEAFF.

The chain carries TRBV20-1 and TRBJ2-5; D gene ambiguous. From germline, CDR1 is DFQATT and CDR2 SNEGSKA (reference sequence). Trimming cost V 7 bases and J 1 base, with 16 bases left between them. The CDR3 extends over 14 amino acids. CDR3 coding DNA: TGCAGTGGGCTTCGGGCGGAGCCCCAAGAGACCCAGTACTTC. Translation: CSGLRAEPQETQYF.

CDR3 nucleotides: TGTGCCAGCAGGTCCGGGACAGGGGGAGTCGAGCAGTACTTC. It codes for CASRSGTGGVEQYF. The chain joins TRBV5-4 to TRBJ2-7; 11 positions match TRBD1. CDR3 size: 14 residues. V was clipped by 5 bases and J by 6 bases; unmatched bases: 7. Germline values: CDR1 SGHNT, CDR2 YYREEE (reference sequence). The whole variable domain, remainder taken from reference TRBV5-4 and TRBJ2-7, is ETGVTQSPTHLIKTRGQQVTLRCSSQSGHNTVSWYQQALGQGPQFIFQYYREEENGRGNFPPRFSGLQFPNYSSELNVNALELDDSALYLCASRSGTGGVEQYFGPGTRLTVT.